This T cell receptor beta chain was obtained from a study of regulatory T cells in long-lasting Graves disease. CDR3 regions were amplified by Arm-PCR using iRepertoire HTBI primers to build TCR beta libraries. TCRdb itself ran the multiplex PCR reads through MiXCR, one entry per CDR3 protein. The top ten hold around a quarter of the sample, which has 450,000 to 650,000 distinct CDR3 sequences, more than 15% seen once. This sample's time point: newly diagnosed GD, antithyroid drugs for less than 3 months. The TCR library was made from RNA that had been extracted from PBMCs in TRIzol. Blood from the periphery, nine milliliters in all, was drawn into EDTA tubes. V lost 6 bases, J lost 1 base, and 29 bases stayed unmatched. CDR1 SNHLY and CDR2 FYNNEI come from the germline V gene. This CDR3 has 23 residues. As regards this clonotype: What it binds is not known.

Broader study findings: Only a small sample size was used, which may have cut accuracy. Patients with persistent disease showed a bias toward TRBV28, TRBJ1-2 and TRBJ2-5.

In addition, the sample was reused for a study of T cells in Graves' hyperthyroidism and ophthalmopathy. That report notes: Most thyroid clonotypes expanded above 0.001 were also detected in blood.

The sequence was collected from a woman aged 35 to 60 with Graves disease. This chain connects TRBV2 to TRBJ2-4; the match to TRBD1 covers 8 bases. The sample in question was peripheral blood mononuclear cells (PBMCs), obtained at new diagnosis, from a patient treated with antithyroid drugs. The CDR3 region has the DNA TGTGCCAGCAGCCGTTACGTACGAGGCGGGACAGGACCGTTTGTCCTCGCCAAAAACATTCAGTACTTC. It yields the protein CASSRYVRGGTGPFVLAKNIQYF.